This is a list of T cell receptor beta chains from one sample in a study of T-cell memory formation after mild COVID-19. TCRdb analysed the 5' RACE reads with MiXCR anew, one entry per CDR3 protein. This sample carries 90,000 to 120,000 distinct CDR3 sequences, approximately 14% of them seen once, and the ten largest clones take under 45%. Sample: PBMCs or a T cell subset sorted from them (not recorded which). These receptors all come from a man aged 18 to 29 who had mild COVID-19 (a few samples of this study predate the infection). Cell type and time point are not known. Both conserved end residues are part of each CDR3. D genes are given only for firm matches. Clone sizes are given selectively: once, few, many, or a class where the clone is expanded.

TRBJ1-4,few,-,TRBV7-9,CASSFVQGNEKLFF,TGTGCCAGCAGCTTCGTGCAGGGGAATGAAAAACTGTTTTTT
TRBJ1-1,-,-,TRBV19,CASSIAEGTEAFF,TGTGCCAGTAGTATCGCTGAAGGCACTGAAGCTTTCTTT
TRBJ2-5,-,-,TRBV7-9,CASSLERTAIGTQYF,TGTGCCAGCAGCTTAGAACGGACAGCGATTGGGACCCAGTACTTC
TRBJ1-1,few,TRBD1,TRBV6-6,CASRVLTGGANTEAFF,TGTGCCAGCAGGGTCCTCACAGGGGGCGCGAACACTGAAGCTTTCTTT
TRBJ2-3,-,-,TRBV7-9,CASSPDVGYSTDTQYF,TGTGCCAGCAGCCCGGACGTGGGTTATAGTACAGATACGCAGTATTTT
TRBJ2-7,-,-,TRBV4-2,CASSQVVVLAGQLYEQYF,TGTGCCAGCAGCCAAGTTGTTGTATTGGCGGGACAGCTTTACGAGCAGTACTTC
TRBJ2-7,-,TRBD2,TRBV12-3/TRBV12-4,CASRLAGGPGEQYF,TGTGCCAGCAGATTAGCGGGGGGGCCGGGCGAGCAGTACTTC
TRBJ1-1,few,TRBD1,TRBV4-2,CASSPLPGTEEAFF,TGTGCCAGCAGCCCCTTACCCGGGACAGAGGAAGCTTTCTTT
TRBJ2-1,-,TRBD1,TRBV29-1,CSVDGSWDRQFF,TGCAGCGTTGATGGTAGTTGGGACAGGCAGTTCTTC
TRBJ2-7,-,-,TRBV6-2/TRBV6-3,CATLRAGYEQYF,TGTGCCACCCTGCGGGCTGGCTACGAGCAGTACTTC
TRBJ2-3,-,-,TRBV10-1,CASSEGTTQYF,TGCGCCAGCAGTGAAGGGACGACGCAGTATTTT
TRBJ2-1,many,TRBD2,TRBV19,CASRPSSGQYNEQFF,TGTGCCAGTAGACCCTCTAGCGGCCAATACAATGAGCAGTTCTTC